This paragraph covers one T cell receptor beta chain sequence. Antigen unknown. Repertoires were generated with immunoSEQ multiplex PCR, while TCRdb's copy carries only in-frame clones and drops some. The table includes 30,000 to 40,000 clones, roughly 71% detected once. The data were taken from a study of STAT5B mutations in CD4+ large granular lymphocyte leukemia. Study details: Healthy donors showed HLA-associated enrichment of the CDR3 'QG' motif. Broader study findings: Top patient clones used TRBV06 genes more often: 8/27 versus 2/35 in controls. Around 25% of private leukemic clonotypes occurred rarely in other patients' non-leukemic repertoires. Patient CD4-sorted repertoires looked more clonal than healthy CD4+ repertoires, even without putative leukemic clones.

V was pared by 6 bases and J by 7 bases, with 19 bases between. Germline V gives CDR1 MNHEY, CDR2 SVGAGI. This CDR3 has 14 amino acids. The TCR originated in a human donor in good health. The chain employs TRBV6-5 and TRBJ2-7; D is perhaps TRBD2 (5 bases). The specimen was CD4+ T cells from blood buffy coats. The CDR3 loop reads CASRLQERLGEQYF. The CDR3 nucleotides read TGTGCCAGCAGACTTCAGGAGCGGCTTGGGGAGCAGTACTTC.